Listed below are T cell receptor beta chains from one sample, sequenced in a study of T-cell reconstitution after alpha-beta-depleted transplantation in children. TCRdb fed the PCR reads into MiXCR, producing one record per CDR3 protein. The profile shows fewer than 550,000 distinct CDR3 sequences, about an eighth of them singletons. Sequenced here: PBMCs, mostly from graft donor cells, sampled 180 days after TCRalphabeta/CD19-depleted stem cell transplant. The receptors shown here come from a female patient aged 2 to 10 who had a stem cell transplant for aplastic anemia, so the T cells may come from the graft donor. The conserved cysteine and the conserved F or W are not part of the CDR3 here. Each record gives: J gene, clone size, V gene, D gene, CDR3 protein. A D gene is named only where the DNA matches it firmly. Size values are once, few and many counts, or a class for expanded clones, and some rows have none.

TRBJ2-1 few TRBV7-2 . ASSLNEDPYNEQF
TRBJ1-1 few TRBV5-1 . ASSFGDWSTEAF
TRBJ2-5 few TRBV5-1 . ASSFGPETQY
TRBJ1-2 . TRBV20-1 . SASGSKSYT
TRBJ2-1 . TRBV7-9 TRBD2 ASSLAWGTSGHNEQF
TRBJ2-1 . TRBV18 TRBD2 ASSPQATSAYNEQF
TRBJ2-1 once TRBV7-8 TRBD2 AVGVIAGGEQF
TRBJ2-3 . TRBV5-1 . ASTGRGTTDTQY
TRBJ2-1 . TRBV12-3/TRBV12-4 . ASSLGGEAYNEQF
TRBJ1-5 . TRBV10-3 TRBD1 AISDGQGGNQPQH
TRBJ1-5 few TRBV6-5 . ASSYSGRSNQPQH
TRBJ2-7 . TRBV5-1 . ASSLSQGWYEQY
TRBJ2-6 few TRBV5-5 . ASRYWGVANGLT
TRBJ2-7 many TRBV20-1 . SARDQGSGHYEQY
TRBJ2-7 . TRBV15 . ATSREYIYEQY
TRBJ2-7 . TRBV28 TRBD1 ASSPPRQGAYEQY
TRBJ2-1 many TRBV5-1 TRBD2 ASSDIAGGTYNEQF
TRBJ2-3 few TRBV6-5 TRBD2 ASSYDRITSVRSTDTQY
TRBJ1-5 . TRBV15 TRBD1 ATSRDPDRATGNQPQH
TRBJ2-7 many TRBV7-2 TRBD2 ASEAPAGVYEQY
TRBJ2-7 many TRBV12-3/TRBV12-4 . ASSFFRSYEQY
TRBJ2-7 . TRBV20-1 . SASAGKYEQY
TRBJ2-1 . TRBV20-1 . SAPDYYNEQF
TRBJ1-2 many TRBV3-1 TRBD1 ASSPRGLIYGYT
TRBJ2-3 . TRBV10-3 TRBD1 AIQGRGHADTQY
TRBJ2-1 few TRBV20-1 TRBD2 SAREFLRERFDEQF
TRBJ1-5 . TRBV4-3 TRBD1 ASSPRYRQGAGNQPQH
TRBJ1-5 . TRBV12-3/TRBV12-4 . ASSLAQAGQPQH
TRBJ2-3 . TRBV11-3 . ASSPREPRGDTQY
TRBJ2-5 . TRBV10-3 . AISGGGKETQY
TRBJ2-1 . TRBV29-1 TRBD1 SVAPGQGGNEQF
TRBJ1-2 few TRBV9 TRBD1 ASSLGQGGPSVYGYT
TRBJ2-1 many TRBV5-1 TRBD1 ASSYLGQGFNEQF
TRBJ1-5 few TRBV12-3/TRBV12-4 . ASSLRAGGTFNQPQH
TRBJ2-1 . TRBV6-2/TRBV6-3 TRBD1 GSRARGHEQF
TRBJ1-2 few TRBV28 . ASSSYPSIRLRDYYGYT
TRBJ2-5 few TRBV5-4 . ASSLGGLAGETQY
TRBJ2-7 . TRBV27 . ASSSERDPYEQY
TRBJ2-5 few TRBV5-6 TRBD2 ASRGRGAGETQY
TRBJ1-3 . TRBV7-6 . ASSLVQGIYESGNTIY
TRBJ2-7 . TRBV7-2 . ASSLGGSGKEQY
TRBJ2-4 . TRBV20-1 . SAGLPGVAKNIQY
TRBJ2-1 . TRBV20-1 . SASVIPHNEQF
TRBJ1-5 . TRBV7-2 . ASSTPGESNQPQH
TRBJ1-5 . TRBV20-1 . SAGQTVYNQPQH
TRBJ2-7 few TRBV5-1 TRBD1 ASTLTGANYEQY
TRBJ2-6 many TRBV6-4 . ASSKLGVSGANVLT
TRBJ1-1 many TRBV29-1 TRBD1 SVERGQGGMNTEAF
TRBJ1-4 few TRBV3-1 . ASSHRPQGINEKLF
TRBJ2-1 many TRBV28 . ASRARPYNEQF